The sequence of this T cell receptor (beta chain) was determined in a study of CD4 and CD8 cells across lung adenocarcinoma regions. Samples came from patients with localized non-small cell lung adenocarcinoma. Trimming removed 3 bases from V and 4 bases from J; junction bases left unmatched: 6. The CDR3 spans 15 residues. A single record per CDR3 protein comes from TCRdb applying MiXCR to the PCR reads. The sample shows roughly 2,400 distinct CDR3 sequences, under 70% of them seen only once. The rearrangement links TRBV12-3 or TRBV12-4 to TRBJ2-1, with 7 bases identical to TRBD1. The receptor was isolated from a female donor with lung adenocarcinoma. The CD4 and CD8 labels of this study may be unreliable. Input material: CD4+ T cells from the center of a lung tumor. DNA for the CDR3: TGTGCCAGCAGTTTGCAAGGACAGGCTTACAATGAGCAGTTCTTC. Encoded protein: CASSLQGQAYNEQFF.